This T cell receptor beta chain appears in the sequencing data of a study of T cell responses to AZD1222 COVID-19 vaccine. The study's findings and limits: An increase in Spike-specific TCR breadth and depth was observed after two AZD1222 doses.

As to this clone: Antigen: not known.

Clones were sequenced by immunoSEQ multiplex PCR, and TCRdb holds only the in-frame ones, with some missing. This sample carries around 85,000 clones, roughly nine tenths of them seen once, and the ten largest clones take about 1.3%. This receptor was taken from an adult who received the AZD1222 COVID-19 vaccine. The sample was peripheral blood, taken 28 days after the second AZD1222 dose.

CDR3 nucleotide sequence: TGCGCCAGCAGCCAGGACAGGTTGAACACTGAAGCTTTCTTT. This translates into CASSQDRLNTEAFF. This chain connects TRBV5-1 to TRBJ1-1; TRBD1 matches at 7 bases. V shed 4 bases, J shed 0 bases, and the junction held 3 bases outside the gene matches. Looked up from germline, CDR1 is SGHRS and CDR2 is YFSETQ. The CDR3 extends over 14 amino acids.